The 19 T cell receptor beta chains in this list originate from one sample, sequenced in a study of CD8 T cells in ankylosing spondylitis. Study conclusions and caveats: The study identified a TCR beta motif of under 10 highly homologous variants that appeared characteristic of ankylosing spondylitis blood.

TCRdb reprocessed the 5' RACE reads with MiXCR, giving one entry per CDR3 protein. The sample lists about 500,000 distinct CDR3 sequences, about 5% occurring once. Their target antigens are unknown. Input material: blood, either unsorted or a sorted T cell fraction (not recorded which). Source of these receptors: a male donor with ankylosing spondylitis.

This clonotype was detected ten times or more. The chain carries TRBV29-1 and TRBJ2-3, with TRBD1 matching over 9 bases. V lost 2 bases to trimming and J lost 6 bases; unmatched junction nucleotides: 3. The CDR3 is 13 residues long. Germline CDR1 reads SQVTM; CDR2 reads ANQGSEA. The CDR3 coding sequence is TGCAGCGTTGAAATACAGGGGGCTGATACGCAGTATTTT. Amino acids: CSVEIQGADTQYF.

This clonotype was detected ten times or more. The chain links TRBV5-1 to TRBJ2-7; 15 nucleotides line up with TRBD2. V trimming: 4 bases; J trimming: 4 bases; junction bases outside the gene matches: 9. The CDR3 sequence is 17 residues long. Germline-derived CDR1 and CDR2 are SGHRS and YFSETQ. CDR3 region: CASSVVLGTSGRYEQYF. Here the CDR3 DNA reads TGCGCCAGCAGCGTCGTGCTCGGGACTAGCGGGAGGTACGAGCAGTACTTC.

The chain joins TRBV5-1 to TRBJ2-3, with 9 bases aligning to TRBD2. The CDR3 extends over 14 amino acids. The V gene end was trimmed by 5 bases and the J gene end by 5 bases; junction bases not matched to a gene: 6. Per the germline V gene, CDR1 is SGHRS and CDR2 is YFSETQ. The CDR3 region is CASSISGRQDTQYF. CDR3 in DNA: TGCGCCAGCAGTATTAGCGGGAGACAAGATACGCAGTATTTT.

There are many counts of this clonotype. J is TRBJ1-5 and V is TRBV20-1, with 8 bases fitting TRBD1. The V and J ends lost 1 base and 2 bases, in that order; junction bases with no gene match: 4. The CDR3 covers 15 residues. The germline CDR1 and CDR2 sequences are DFQATT and SNEGSKA (reference sequence). The CDR3, as DNA: TGCAGTGCTAGAGTGACAGGGGCGGGCAATCAGCCCCAGCATTTT. Residues: CSARVTGAGNQPQHF.

The rearrangement joins TRBV7-2 to TRBJ2-7, with D uncertain. Germline values: CDR1 SGHTA, CDR2 FQGNSA. The V and J ends lost 5 bases and 4 bases respectively, with 18 bases between them. The CDR3 runs to 15 residues. The CDR3 DNA follows: TGTGCCAGCAGCGGTATTCGTGGCTCCGGGTACGAGCAGTACTTC. Protein sequence: CASSGIRGSGYEQYF.

This clonotype was picked up a small number of times. J is TRBJ1-1 and V is TRBV5-1; a weak D match, TRBD1 (5 bases). V lost 5 bases to trimming and J lost 1 base, with 9 bases between them. CDR3 size: 13 residues. The germline V gene encodes CDR1 SGHRS and CDR2 YFSETQ. CDR3 nucleotide sequence: TGCGCCAGCAGGGACGGACAGAACACTGAAGCTTTCTTT. This codes for CASRDGQNTEAFF.

This clonotype was observed many times. The chain has TRBV11-2 and TRBJ2-1; D gene unclear. Germline V gene sequence: CDR1 SGHAT, CDR2 FQNNGV. V was pared by 5 bases and J by 5 bases, with 22 bases between. This CDR3 spans 17 amino acids. As DNA, the CDR3 is TGTGCCAGCAGCCCGACCCGAGGTAGAGCCGCACACAATGAGCAGTTCTTC. This sequence encodes CASSPTRGRAAHNEQFF.

V is TRBV19 and J is TRBJ1-5; the match to TRBD1 covers 8 bases. The CDR3 length is 18 residues. V lost 8 bases to trimming and J lost 6 bases; unmatched junction nucleotides: 21. In germline, CDR1 is LNHDA, CDR2 SQIVND (reference sequence). As DNA, the CDR3 is TGTGCCAGTTCGGACTTCTATAGACAGGGGAATAAGGGTCAGCCCCAGCATTTT. Translating it yields CASSDFYRQGNKGQPQHF.

This clonotype was seen repeatedly, ten times or more. The chain couples TRBV29-1 to TRBJ2-5; 10 positions agree with TRBD2. V gave up 3 bases and J gave up 4 bases; unmatched junction bases: 5. Germline CDR1 and CDR2: SQVTM and ANQGSEA. The CDR3 spans 14 residues. The CDR3 sequence is CSVDRAGGPETQYF. CDR3 DNA sequence: TGCAGCGTTGATAGAGCGGGAGGGCCAGAGACCCAGTACTTC.

This clonotype was detected a few times. The CDR3 sequence is CASSLEDSNTDTQYF. CDR3 nucleotide sequence: TGTGCCAGCAGTTTAGAGGACAGCAACACAGATACGCAGTATTTT. The chain employs TRBV28 and TRBJ2-3; D is perhaps TRBD1 (6 bases). The germline V and J ends were trimmed by 2 bases and 2 bases, with 11 bases remaining between them. This CDR3 spans 15 amino acids. From germline, CDR1 is MDHEN and CDR2 SYDVKM.

Only a few counts were recorded for this clonotype. The chain combines TRBV20-1 with TRBJ2-7; D gene unclear. Germline V gene sequence: CDR1 DFQATT, CDR2 SNEGSKA (reference sequence). The CDR3 consists of 11 residues. In DNA form, the CDR3 reads TGCAGCGTCGCCGGATCCTACGAGCAGTACTTC. This codes for CSVAGSYEQYF.

This clonotype was seen ten or more times. The rearrangement uses TRBV29-1 and TRBJ2-6, with a possible D match to TRBD1 (5 bases). The V end lost 1 base, the J end lost 3 bases, and 7 bases lay between the germline ends. Germline loops: CDR1 SQVTM, CDR2 ANQGSEA. The CDR3 covers 14 residues. CDR3 in DNA: TGCAGCGTTGAAGGGGGCGGTGGGGCCAACGTCCTGACTTTC. Protein product: CSVEGGGGANVLTF.

This clonotype was recorded a few times. This chain connects TRBV3-1 to TRBJ2-7, with D unresolved. This CDR3 has 14 residues. V was clipped by 1 base and J by 6 bases, with 13 bases between them. Looked up from germline, CDR1 is LGHDT and CDR2 is YNNKEL (reference sequence). CDR3 coding DNA: TGTGCCAGCAGCCAAGTCCCCCACTCCACCGAGCAGTACTTC. Its translation is CASSQVPHSTEQYF.

The rearrangement uses TRBV6-1 and TRBJ2-5; a possible D gene is TRBD2 (7 bases). Per the germline V gene, CDR1 is MNHNS and CDR2 is SASEGT. The CDR3 has 17 amino acids. V gave up 6 bases and J gave up 0 bases, with 20 bases separating them. In DNA, the CDR3 is TGTGCCAGCAGCTCGCCGAGGGCGGGGGCGAACCAAGAGACCCAGTACTTC. Its translation: CASSSPRAGANQETQYF.

Many counts were recorded for this clonotype. This chain joins TRBV20-1 and TRBJ2-6, with D hard to call. The CDR3 spans 18 residues. CDR1 is DFQATT and CDR2 is SNEGSKA in the germline V gene (reference sequence). Trimming removed 0 bases from V and 0 bases from J, with 15 bases in between. For the CDR3, the DNA is TGCAGTGCTAGAGATATGAGGCAGCCCCTCTCTGGGGCCAACGTCCTGACTTTC. Translating gives CSARDMRQPLSGANVLTF.

The V call is TRBV5-6, the J call TRBJ2-7, with D possibly matching TRBD1 (5 bases). V was shortened by 4 bases and J by 0 bases, with 11 bases between the two germline ends. This CDR3 is built from 14 residues. Germline CDR1 is SGHDT and CDR2 is YYEEEE. CDR3: CASSPRQYSYEQYF. The CDR3 coding sequence is TGTGCCAGCAGCCCCCGACAGTACTCCTACGAGCAGTACTTC.

V usage is TRBV11-2 and J usage is TRBJ2-4, with TRBD2 matching 11 bases. V shed 3 bases, J shed 11 bases, and the junction held 9 bases outside the gene matches. CDR3 size: 15 residues. Germline CDR1 SGHAT, CDR2 FQNNGV. The CDR3 DNA follows: TGTGCCAGCAGCTTCTCGTCTCTGGGACTAGCGGTTCAGTACTTC. Amino acids: CASSFSSLGLAVQYF.

This clonotype has at least ten counts. The rearrangement uses TRBV5-4 and TRBJ2-5; D gene uncertain. The CDR3 length is 13 residues. V was pared by 2 bases and J by 4 bases, with 9 bases between. Germline CDR1 SGHNT, CDR2 YYREEE (reference sequence). The CDR3 reads CASSLKRGETQYF. The DNA of the CDR3 is TGTGCCAGCAGCTTAAAGCGCGGAGAGACCCAGTACTTC.

This clonotype was recorded at least ten times. The chain links TRBV7-9 to TRBJ1-1, with D hard to call. There are 14 residues in the CDR3. Germline CDR1 is SEHNR and CDR2 is FQNEAQ (reference sequence). V lost 5 bases and J lost 5, with 15 bases in between. CDR3: CASSEGPLYTEAFF. Here the CDR3 DNA reads TGTGCCAGCAGCGAAGGGCCATTGTATACTGAAGCTTTCTTT.